Below are 15 T cell receptor beta chains sequenced from a single sample in a study of shared clonotypes between healthy human individuals (TCRdb year 2020). The library came from the immunoSEQ multiplex PCR assay. TCRdb re-hosts the immuneACCESS table, in-frame sequences only. Its copies lack some clones; in the studies checked, an unresolved V gene accounts for under half of them, and the cause for the rest is not known. Present in this sample are approximately 320,000 clones, roughly 70% of which were seen just once. 10% to 13% of the sample lies in the top ten. The sequenced sample consisted of memory CD4+ T cells sorted from blood. The cell subset or site label for this specimen denotes: CD45RA-negative fraction. All receptors come from a man under 40 in good health.

This clone was counted between two and nine times. The CDR3 DNA sequence: TGTGCCAGCAGCTTTGGTGGAATGGTAGCTGATACGCAGTATTTT. Translation: CASSFGGMVADTQYF. The J gene is TRBJ2-3, the V gene TRBV7-2; no reliable D call. This CDR3 contains 15 residues. With 3 bases removed from V and 6 bases from J, the gap between germline ends came to 16 bases. Germline CDR1 and CDR2: SGHTA and FQGNSA.

As regards this clone: Possible read error: a much larger clone is one base away. The chain has TRBV6-1 and TRBJ2-1, with 10 bases identical to TRBD2. Germline CDR1 is MNHNS and CDR2 is SASEGT. The CDR3 runs to 18 residues. V was clipped by 1 base and J by 0 bases; unmatched bases: 6. CDR3 nucleotides: TGTGCCAGCAGTGAAGATAGGGCTAGCGGGAGCTCCTACAATGAGCAGTTCTTC. It encodes CASSEDRASGSSYNEQFF.

V usage is TRBV2 and J usage is TRBJ2-3; 9 bases agree with TRBD2. Unmatched junction bases numbered 7, after V lost 4 bases and J lost 5 bases. Germline CDR1 is SNHLY and CDR2 is FYNNEI. There are 15 residues in the CDR3. The CDR3 protein is CASSGPAGGVDTQYF. CDR3 nucleotide sequence: TGTGCCAGCAGTGGGCCAGCGGGAGGTGTAGATACGCAGTATTTT.

V and J are TRBV6-1 and TRBJ2-1, with D possibly called TRBD1 or TRBD2 (7 bases each). V was shortened by 3 bases and J by 6 bases, with 15 bases between the two germline ends. This CDR3 is built from 15 residues. Germline CDR1 is MNHNS and CDR2 is SASEGT. The DNA for the CDR3 is TGTGCCAGCAGTGATCATCCAGGGGGGGTCAATGAGCAGTTCTTC. Its protein product is CASSDHPGGVNEQFF.

This clone was recorded a few times. The rearrangement joins TRBV6-4 to TRBJ1-1; 7 bases agree with TRBD1. Trimming cost V 4 bases and J 4 bases; bases outside gene matches: 9. CDR1 MRHNA and CDR2 SNTAGT come from the germline V gene. This CDR3 contains 15 residues. CDR3 bases: TGTGCCAGCAGTGCCATGCAGGGGGGTAGCACTGAAGCTTTCTTT. Encoded protein: CASSAMQGGSTEAFF.

The chain recombines TRBV7-8 with TRBJ1-2, with D possibly being TRBD1 (5 bases). The ends were cut back, 5 bases at V and 4 bases at J, with 14 bases in the middle. Germline CDR1 reads SGHVS; CDR2 reads FQNEAQ. CDR3 size: 14 residues. Here the CDR3 DNA reads TGTGCCAGCAGCCCGCGGGACGGCTTCTATGGCTACACCTTC. This sequence encodes CASSPRDGFYGYTF.

This clone has just one count. The J gene is TRBJ2-3, the V gene TRBV6-1; TRBD2 aligns across 7 bases. The CDR3 is 15 residues long. Looked up from germline, CDR1 is MNHNS and CDR2 is SASEGT. J gave up 2 bases and V 8 bases, and 10 bases lay outside the gene matches. The CDR3: CASGEGRPHTDTQYF. CDR3 nucleotide sequence: TGTGCCAGCGGGGAGGGACGGCCCCACACAGATACGCAGTATTTT.

This chain uses TRBV6-6 with TRBJ1-1; tentatively, D is TRBD1 (5 bases). CDR1 and CDR2 from the germline V gene are MNHNY and SVGAGI (reference sequence). Between the trimmed V and J ends, which lost 2 bases and 4 bases, there was a span of 14 bases. This CDR3 comprises 15 residues. Written as DNA, the CDR3 is TGTGCCAGCAGTTACGGAGGGGTAAAGGGCACTGAAGCTTTCTTT. Amino acids: CASSYGGVKGTEAFF.

This clone was seen a handful of times. The genes are TRBV4-3 and TRBJ2-2; no reliable D call. The CDR3 sequence is 14 residues long. Germline-derived CDR1 and CDR2 are LGHNA and YSLEER. V lost 0 bases and J 6 bases, leaving 8 bases between the germline ends. The CDR3 nucleotides are TGCGCCAGCAGCCAAGAAGGCTATTCCGGGGAGCTGTTTTTT. This translates into CASSQEGYSGELFF.

The rearrangement joins TRBV18 to TRBJ2-3, with 9 bases identical to TRBD1. This CDR3 comprises 16 residues. CDR1 and CDR2 (germline): KGHSH, LQKENI. J lost 3 bases, V lost 3 bases, and 7 bases had no gene match. The CDR3 nucleotides are TGTGCCAGCTCACCTCAACAGGGGGCGCGGACAGATACGCAGTATTTT. This codes for CASSPQQGARTDTQYF.

CDR3 DNA: TGTGCCAGCAGCGTACAACTAGCGGGATACACAGATACGCAGTATTTT. Its protein is CASSVQLAGYTDTQYF. The rearrangement links TRBV9 to TRBJ2-3; 10 bases map to TRBD2. Germline V lookup: CDR1 SGDLS, CDR2 YYNGEE. Germline trimming cut 1 base from V and 2 bases from J; bases unmatched to any gene: 4. CDR3 length: 16 residues. Full variable domain (remainder filled in from reference TRBV9 and TRBJ2-3): DSGVTQTPKHLITATGQRVTLRCSPRSGDLSVYWYQQSLDQGLQFLIQYYNGEERAKGNILERFSAQQFPDLHSELNLSSLELGDSALYFCASSVQLAGYTDTQYFGPGTRLTVL.

This clone was counted once. The chain links TRBV5-1 to TRBJ2-1, with TRBD2 matching 9 bases. This CDR3 contains 16 residues. V shed 3 bases and J 6 bases; nucleotides not matched to a gene: 10. Germline V CDR1 and CDR2: SGHRS, YFSETQ. The CDR3 loop reads CASSSLAGAVGNEQFF. The CDR3 nucleotides are TGCGCCAGCAGCTCCTTAGCGGGAGCTGTTGGCAATGAGCAGTTCTTC.

This rearrangement joins TRBV7-2 to TRBJ2-7, with TRBD1 identical over 10 bases. Looked up from germline, CDR1 is SGHTA and CDR2 is FQGNSA. The CDR3 is 15 amino acids. V trimming: 5 bases; J trimming: 3 bases; junction bases outside the gene matches: 7. In DNA form, the CDR3 reads TGTGCCAGCAGCCCGACAGGGGGCGATTACTACGAGCAGTACTTC. Encoded protein: CASSPTGGDYYEQYF.

J is TRBJ1-5 and V is TRBV28; TRBD1 might be the D (6 bases). The CDR3 runs to 14 residues. The V and J ends lost 2 bases and 4 bases respectively, with 9 bases between them. In germline, CDR1 is MDHEN, CDR2 SYDVKM. The CDR3 sequence is CASSLGGDNQPQHF. Here the CDR3 DNA reads TGTGCCAGCAGTTTAGGGGGCGATAATCAGCCCCAGCATTTT.

A single count supports this clone. The V call is TRBV5-1, the J call TRBJ1-6; D is perhaps TRBD1 (6 bases). Trimming removed 0 bases from V and 7 bases from J, with 11 bases in between. Germline V gene sequence: CDR1 SGHRS, CDR2 YFSETQ. There are 15 residues in the CDR3. The CDR3 DNA is TGCGCCAGCAGCTTGGATGGTGGGGGCAATTCACCCCTCCACTTT. Translated: CASSLDGGGNSPLHF.